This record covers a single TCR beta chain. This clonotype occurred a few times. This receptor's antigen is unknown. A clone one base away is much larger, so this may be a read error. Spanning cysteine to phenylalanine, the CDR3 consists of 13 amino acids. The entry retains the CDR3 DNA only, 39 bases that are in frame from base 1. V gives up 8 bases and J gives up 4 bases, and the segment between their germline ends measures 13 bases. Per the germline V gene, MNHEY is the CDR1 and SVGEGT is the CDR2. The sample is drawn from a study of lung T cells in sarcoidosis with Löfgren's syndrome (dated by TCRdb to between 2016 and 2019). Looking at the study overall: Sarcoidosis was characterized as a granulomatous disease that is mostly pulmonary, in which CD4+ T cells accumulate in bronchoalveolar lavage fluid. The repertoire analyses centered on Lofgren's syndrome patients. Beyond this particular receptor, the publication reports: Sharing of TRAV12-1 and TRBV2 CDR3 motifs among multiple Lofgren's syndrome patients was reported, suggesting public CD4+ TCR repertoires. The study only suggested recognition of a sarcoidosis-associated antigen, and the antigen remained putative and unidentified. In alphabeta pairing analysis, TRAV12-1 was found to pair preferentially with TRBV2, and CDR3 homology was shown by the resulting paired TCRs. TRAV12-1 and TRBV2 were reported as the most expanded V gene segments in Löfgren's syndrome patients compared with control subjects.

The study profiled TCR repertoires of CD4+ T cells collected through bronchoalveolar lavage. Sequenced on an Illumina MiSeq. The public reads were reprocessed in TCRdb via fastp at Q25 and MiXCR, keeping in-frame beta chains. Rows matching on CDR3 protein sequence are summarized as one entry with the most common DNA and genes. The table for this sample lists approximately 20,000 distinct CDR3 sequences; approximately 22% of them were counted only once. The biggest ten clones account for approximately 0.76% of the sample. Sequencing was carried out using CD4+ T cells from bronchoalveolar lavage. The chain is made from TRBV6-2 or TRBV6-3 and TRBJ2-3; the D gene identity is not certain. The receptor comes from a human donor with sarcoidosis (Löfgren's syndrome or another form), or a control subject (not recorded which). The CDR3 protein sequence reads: CASRRMVADTQYF. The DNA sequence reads TGTGCCAGCCGAAGGATGGTAGCAGATACGCAGTATTTT.